These 15 T cell receptor beta chains originate from one sample sequenced in a study of blood T cell repertoires in COVID-19. Data came from immunoSEQ multiplex PCR; TCRdb stores just in-frame clones and leaves some out. The sample includes around 140,000 clones, roughly 86% of them seen just once. The material sequenced was peripheral blood. The receptor set was obtained from a woman aged 45-60 years with acute or convalescent COVID-19.

The V gene is TRBV5-1, the J gene TRBJ2-7; D is possibly TRBD1 (6 bases). The CDR3 has 13 amino acids. The V end was cut by 3 bases, the J end by 4 bases, with 11 bases between. The V gene's germline CDR1 is SGHRS and CDR2 YFSETQ. DNA for the CDR3: TGCGCCAGCAGCTATCAGGGGATGTACGAGCAGTACTTC. It codes for CASSYQGMYEQYF.

The chain carries TRBV28 and TRBJ2-3; no reliable D call. This CDR3 is built from 14 residues. Trimming pared 2 bases from V and 3 bases from J, leaving 9 bases between. Germline V gene lookup returns CDR1 MDHEN and CDR2 SYDVKM. CDR3 region: CASSLAVRTDTQYF. CDR3 coding DNA: TGTGCCAGCAGTTTAGCAGTCAGAACAGATACGCAGTATTTT.

This rearrangement joins TRBV5-1 to TRBJ2-3; D is perhaps TRBD2 (6 bases). CDR1 SGHRS and CDR2 YFSETQ come from the germline V gene. Deletions cut 0 bases from V and 6 bases from J, with 8 bases between. CDR3 size: 13 residues. CDR3 sequence (DNA): TGCGCCAGCAGCTTGGCGGGGGACGATACGCAGTATTTT. Translated, it gives CASSLAGDDTQYF.

The V and J genes are TRBV7-6 and TRBJ2-3, with a possible D match to TRBD2 (6 bases). Germline V lookup: CDR1 SGHVS, CDR2 FNYEAQ. The germline V and J ends were trimmed by 5 bases and 5 bases, with 17 bases remaining between them. This CDR3 is 15 amino acids long. CDR3 bases: TGTGCCAGCAGCACCCGGGAGATGCGGAGAGATACGCAGTATTTT. Protein: CASSTREMRRDTQYF.

This clone has more than one count but fewer than ten. The DNA for the CDR3 is TGCAGCGTTGAAGATCCGAAGACAGGGGGCTACGAGCAGTACTTC. Its translation is CSVEDPKTGGYEQYF. The chain employs TRBV29-1 and TRBJ2-7; TRBD1 agrees at 9 bases. The CDR3 length is 15 residues. Germline CDR1 and CDR2: SQVTM and ANQGSEA. J gave up 3 bases and V 0 bases, and 6 bases lay outside the gene matches.

The chain recombines TRBV6-1 with TRBJ1-4; perhaps TRBD1 as D (6 bases). Germline CDR1 and CDR2: MNHNS and SASEGT. The CDR3 is 14 residues long. With 2 bases removed from V and 8 bases from J, the gap between germline ends came to 12 bases. This CDR3 reads CASSESGGAEKLFF. CDR3 bases: TGTGCCAGCAGTGAATCGGGGGGCGCCGAAAAACTGTTTTTT.

This chain connects TRBV5-4 to TRBJ1-4; D is unresolved. V gave up 0 bases and J gave up 8 bases, with 8 bases separating them. Germline-derived CDR1 and CDR2 are SGHNT and YYREEE (reference sequence). The CDR3 consists of 13 residues. CDR3 sequence reads: CASSLGYGEKLFF. Written as DNA, the CDR3 is TGTGCCAGCAGCTTGGGATACGGGGAAAAACTGTTTTTT.

The chain employs TRBV11-3 and TRBJ2-1, with TRBD1 matching 10 bases. The CDR3 contains 16 residues. Unmatched junction bases numbered 14, after V lost 8 bases and J lost 7 bases. The V gene's germline CDR1 is SGHNT and CDR2 YENEEA. The DNA of the CDR3 is TGTGCCAGCTCTTCATCACGTCGGACAGGGGGAAATGAGCAGTTCTTC. Residues: CASSSSRRTGGNEQFF. Combining the CDR3 with reference TRBV11-3 and TRBJ2-1 gives the whole variable domain EAGVVQSPRYKIIEKKQPVAFWCNPISGHNTLYWYLQNLGQGPELLIRYENEEAVDDSQLPKDRFSAERLKGVDSTLKIQPAELGDSAVYLCASSSSRRTGGNEQFFGPGTRLTVL.

This chain connects TRBV5-1 to TRBJ2-7, with TRBD2 matching 7 bases. V trimming: 3 bases; J trimming: 3 bases; junction bases outside the gene matches: 6. The germline gives CDR1 SGHRS, CDR2 YFSETQ. The CDR3 is 14 amino acids. CDR3 in DNA: TGCGCCAGCAGCTCTGCAGGGACTATCTACGAGCAGTACTTC. Protein: CASSSAGTIYEQYF.

The chain's CDR3 is CATSWYRGGEKLFF. The CDR3, as DNA: TGTGCCACCAGTTGGTACAGAGGCGGGGAAAAACTGTTTTTT. The gene calls are TRBV24-1 and TRBJ1-4; unclear D gene. V gave up 6 bases and J gave up 8 bases, with 15 bases separating them. This CDR3 spans 14 amino acids. CDR1 is KGHDR, CDR2 SFDVKD, per germline.

The J gene is TRBJ1-1, the V gene TRBV7-8; D is perhaps TRBD1 (6 bases). This CDR3 contains 15 residues. Germline CDR1 SGHVS, CDR2 FQNEAQ. The V end was cut by 5 bases, the J end by 2 bases, with 15 bases between. CDR3 sequence: CASSVQRQANTEAFF. CDR3 coding DNA: TGTGCCAGCAGCGTGCAACGACAGGCTAACACTGAAGCTTTCTTT.

The V gene is TRBV9, the J gene TRBJ2-3; D might be TRBD2 (5 bases). This CDR3 region has 16 residues. The V and J ends lost 4 bases and 4 bases respectively, with 19 bases between them. Germline values: CDR1 SGDLS, CDR2 YYNGEE. The CDR3 sequence is CASSRKPLVPPDTQYF. The CDR3 DNA is TGTGCCAGCAGCAGAAAGCCACTAGTCCCACCAGATACGCAGTATTTT.

The chain is built from TRBV6-2 or TRBV6-3 and TRBJ2-7; TRBD2 agrees at 7 bases. CDR3 length: 14 residues. CDR1 and CDR2 from the germline V gene are MNHEY and SVGEGT. Germline trimming cut 3 bases from V and 2 bases from J; bases unmatched to any gene: 4. The CDR3 reads CASSYDTSAYEQYF. CDR3 DNA: TGTGCCAGCAGTTATGATACTAGCGCCTACGAGCAGTACTTC.

V is TRBV6-4 and J is TRBJ2-6; the D gene is possibly TRBD1 (5 bases). Germline CDR1 reads MRHNA; CDR2 reads SNTAGT. Trimming took off 4 bases at V and 1 base at J, with 14 bases between the two ends. The CDR3 length is 17 residues. The CDR3 DNA sequence: TGTGCCAGCAGTGGCTGGGAAGGGGCGTCTGGGGCCAACGTCCTGACTTTC. This gives the protein CASSGWEGASGANVLTF.

The chain uses TRBV6-5 and TRBJ2-7, with D possibly TRBD2 on 7 matching bases. V lost 7 bases to trimming and J lost 5 bases, with 21 bases between them. This CDR3 has 15 residues. Germline CDR1 reads MNHEY; CDR2 reads SVGAGI. CDR3 region: CASIRGGEVSDEQYF. CDR3 DNA sequence: TGTGCCAGCATCCGAGGGGGGGAAGTGAGCGACGAGCAGTACTTC.